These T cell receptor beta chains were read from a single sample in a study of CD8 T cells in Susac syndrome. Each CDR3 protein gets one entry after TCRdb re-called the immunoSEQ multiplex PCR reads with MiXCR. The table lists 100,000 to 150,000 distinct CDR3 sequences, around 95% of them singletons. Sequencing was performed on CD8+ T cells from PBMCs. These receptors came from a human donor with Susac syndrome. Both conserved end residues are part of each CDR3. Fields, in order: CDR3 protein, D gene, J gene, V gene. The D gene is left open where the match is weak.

CASTLADTGELFF | . | TRBJ2-2 | TRBV5-4
CASSPGTRRRYNEQFF | . | TRBJ2-1 | TRBV5-8
CACPLRQKANYGYTF | . | TRBJ1-2 | TRBV30
CASSYGRDRTAFF | . | TRBJ1-1 | TRBV6-5
CSARDSGVGSPLHF | . | TRBJ1-6 | TRBV20-1
CSAQRYGGRAEGNEQFF | TRBD2 | TRBJ2-1 | TRBV20-1
CASSLEAGSGDEQFF | . | TRBJ2-1 | TRBV5-6
CAVPSTQGTSGNNEQFF | TRBD2 | TRBJ2-1 | TRBV5-4
CASSPDPKFHGYTF | . | TRBJ1-2 | TRBV7-9
CASSLAGLGETQYF | . | TRBJ2-5 | TRBV7-9
CASSLVGPGNTIYF | . | TRBJ1-3 | TRBV7-9
CATNGREPYGYTF | . | TRBJ1-2 | TRBV15
CASSQGRTLPLEQYF | . | TRBJ2-7 | TRBV4-1
CASSTNTETQYF | . | TRBJ2-5 | TRBV27
CASSLTSSGNTIYF | . | TRBJ1-3 | TRBV12-3/TRBV12-4
CASSLTGESNRGQFF | . | TRBJ2-1 | TRBV7-3
CSVEGGVLTDTQYF | . | TRBJ2-3 | TRBV29-1
CSARNDDQGARAKNIQYF | TRBD1 | TRBJ2-4 | TRBV20-1